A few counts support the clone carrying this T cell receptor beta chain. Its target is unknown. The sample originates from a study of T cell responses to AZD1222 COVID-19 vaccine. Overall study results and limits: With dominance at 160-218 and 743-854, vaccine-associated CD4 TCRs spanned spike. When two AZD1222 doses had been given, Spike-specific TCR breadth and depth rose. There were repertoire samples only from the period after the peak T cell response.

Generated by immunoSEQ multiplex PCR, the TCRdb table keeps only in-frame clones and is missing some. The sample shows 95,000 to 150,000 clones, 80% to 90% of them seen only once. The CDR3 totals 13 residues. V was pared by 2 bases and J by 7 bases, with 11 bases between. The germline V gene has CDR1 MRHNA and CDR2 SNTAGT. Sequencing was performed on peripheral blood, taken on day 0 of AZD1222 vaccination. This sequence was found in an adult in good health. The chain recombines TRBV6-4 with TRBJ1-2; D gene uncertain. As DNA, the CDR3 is TGTGCCAGCAGTGACGGGGAGGTCGGTGGCTACACCTTC. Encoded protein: CASSDGEVGGYTF.